This paragraph covers one TCR beta chain sequence. The table came from immunoSEQ multiplex PCR; TCRdb's copy has only in-frame clones and leaves some out. The table includes about 180,000 clones, approximately 85% detected once. This sample is drawn from a study of blood T cell repertoires in COVID-19. As for the study in general: Sites across the United States, Italy and Spain contributed samples from acute and convalescent COVID-19.

The germline V gene has CDR1 LNHDA and CDR2 SQIVND (reference sequence). The trim removed 5 bases at V and 7 bases at J, leaving 17 bases unmatched. This CDR3 contains 18 residues. The source of this sequence is a woman older than 75 with acute or convalescent COVID-19. V usage is TRBV19 and J usage is TRBJ1-6, with 7 bases matching TRBD1. The sample was peripheral blood. DNA of the CDR3: TGTGCCAGTAGTGAACCGAGAGGAGGGGGCCCTAGGAATTCACCCCTCCACTTT. Protein sequence: CASSEPRGGGPRNSPLHF.